This is a list of T cell receptor beta chains from one sample in a study of cytomegalovirus exposure and HLA in healthy donors. Using immunoSEQ multiplex PCR, the repertoire was profiled, and TCRdb retains in-frame clones only, with some absent. The sample shows about 160,000 clones, approximately 77% of them seen only once. The sample taken for sequencing was PBMCs. The receptors derive from a male donor in good health and CMV-seropositive. Each CDR3 is given with its conserved first and last residue. D genes are given only for firm matches. The size field is filled for only some rows; it gives once, few, many or a size class.

TRBV6-4	-	few	TRBJ1-1	TGTGCCAGCAGTGACTCCTCAAGGGGCGAGGAAGCTTTCTTT	CASSDSSRGEEAFF
TRBV5-6	-	few	TRBJ2-3	TGTGCCAGCAGCTTGGTTTCGGGGTCGGTTACGCAGTATTTT	CASSLVSGSVTQYF
TRBV7-9	-	-	TRBJ1-1	TGTGCCAGCAGCTCAGGCGCAGGCGGCAGGGGAAACACTGAAGCTTTCTTT	CASSSGAGGRGNTEAFF
TRBV5-1	TRBD2	many	TRBJ2-3	TGCGCCAGCAGCCCAACCTTTGGGACTAGCCGGCCAGATACGCAGTATTTT	CASSPTFGTSRPDTQYF
TRBV30	-	few	TRBJ1-1	TGTGCCTGGAGTACCTCGAGGAACCAAATTCCGGGCACTGAAGCTTTCTTT	CAWSTSRNQIPGTEAFF
TRBV11-3	-	-	TRBJ2-3	TGTGCCAGCAGCCTAGGGTTAAGTGGGGCCACAGATACGCAGTATTTT	CASSLGLSGATDTQYF
TRBV6-5	-	many	TRBJ1-1	TGTGCCAGCATTCCTCGGGGGGTAGTGAACACTGAAGCTTTCTTT	CASIPRGVVNTEAFF
TRBV2	TRBD1	-	TRBJ1-4	TGTGCCAGCAGGGACAGGGGCGCTAATGAAAAACTGTTTTTT	CASRDRGANEKLFF
TRBV7-9	-	-	TRBJ2-7	TGTGCCAGCAGCTTAGACAGGAGCTCCTACGAGCAGTACTTC	CASSLDRSSYEQYF
TRBV27	-	-	TRBJ1-1	TGTGCCAGCAGTTTCTCGGGGAACACTGAAGCTTTCTTT	CASSFSGNTEAFF
TRBV27	-	-	TRBJ1-1	TGTGCCAGCACCCGAGACACTGAAGCTTTCTTT	CASTRDTEAFF
TRBV7-8	TRBD1	-	TRBJ2-7	TGTGCCAGCAGCTTAGAGACAGGGGCTCATTACGAGCAGTACTTC	CASSLETGAHYEQYF
TRBV7-8	-	-	TRBJ1-6	TGTGCCAGCAGCCCCCCGGGTTATAATTCACCCCCCCACTTT	CASSPPGYNSPPHF
TRBV9	-	-	TRBJ2-1	TGTGCCAGCAGCGTAGACGCTAGCCCAAACTCCTACAATGAGCAGTTCTTC	CASSVDASPNSYNEQFF
TRBV7-3	-	-	TRBJ2-1	TGTGCCAGCAGCTTAATGGGACTTGGACCAGGTGAGCAGTTCTTC	CASSLMGLGPGEQFF
TRBV6-4	TRBD2	few	TRBJ2-3	TGTGCCAGCAGTGACTCAGCGGGGGGGCCAGATACGCAGTATTTT	CASSDSAGGPDTQYF
TRBV4-1	TRBD2	-	TRBJ2-1	TGCGCCAGCAGCCGTGGGACTAGCGGGGGTAATGAGCAGTTCTTC	CASSRGTSGGNEQFF
TRBV9	TRBD2	-	TRBJ2-1	TGTGCCAGCAGCGTAGATTTAGCGGGGGTTAGCTCCTACAATGAGCAGTTCTTC	CASSVDLAGVSSYNEQFF
TRBV19	TRBD1	-	TRBJ1-5	TGTGCCAGTAGTGACGGGACAGGGGGACGTAGGAATCAGCCCCAGCATTTT	CASSDGTGGRRNQPQHF
TRBV4-2	TRBD1	-	TRBJ2-7	TGTGCCAGCAGCCAAGATGGGGGGACAGGGCTCGAGCAGTACTTC	CASSQDGGTGLEQYF
TRBV21-1	-	once	TRBJ1-5	TGTGCCAGCAGCAAAGTAGGGGGGGAGTGTGGCAATCAGCCCCAGCATTTT	CASSKVGGECGNQPQHF
TRBV7-6	-	-	TRBJ2-7	TGTGCCAGCAGCTTAGGAACAGGGACCGAGCAGTACTTC	CASSLGTGTEQYF
TRBV10-1	-	-	TRBJ2-7	TGCGCCAGCAGTGCCGGAGCGAGCTACGAGCAGTACTTC	CASSAGASYEQYF
TRBV4-1	-	-	TRBJ1-4	TGCGCCAGCAGGCAAGTTGGCGCCGGCCCCCGGAGGGAAAAACTGTTTTTT	CASRQVGAGPRREKLFF
TRBV5-1	-	once	TRBJ2-5	TGCGCCAGCAGCTTAGCGGGCAACCGCGAGACCCAGTACTTC	CASSLAGNRETQYF
TRBV30	TRBD2	-	TRBJ2-3	TGTGCCTGGAGTGCGAGTCGGACTAGCGGGGTGATAGATACGCAGTATTTT	CAWSASRTSGVIDTQYF
TRBV6-6	-	-	TRBJ1-1	TGTGCCAGCAGTTACCAGACTGAGAACACTGAAGCTTTCTTT	CASSYQTENTEAFF
TRBV18	-	-	TRBJ2-7	TGTGCCAGCTCACCATGGGATGCAGGGGAGCAGTACTTC	CASSPWDAGEQYF
TRBV29-1	-	-	TRBJ1-1	TGCAGCGTACGAGGGCGGTACACTGAAGCTTTCTTT	CSVRGRYTEAFF
TRBV2	TRBD2	-	TRBJ2-1	TGTGCCAGCAGTAACGGACTAGCCGTCCATGAGCAGTTCTTC	CASSNGLAVHEQFF
TRBV7-9	-	-	TRBJ1-2	TGTGCCAGCAGCTTAGGGGCAGGCTCCTATGGCTACACCTTC	CASSLGAGSYGYTF
TRBV2	-	-	TRBJ2-7	TGTGCCAGCTCACCCGTTGAGGCATACGAGCAGTACTTC	CASSPVEAYEQYF
TRBV2	-	-	TRBJ2-7	TGTGCCAGCAGTCGGGGTCGTCCGGACGAGCAGTACTTC	CASSRGRPDEQYF
TRBV19	-	-	TRBJ1-2	TGTGCCAGTAGTACAGGGATTTACTATGGCTACACCTTC	CASSTGIYYGYTF
TRBV2	-	-	TRBJ2-2	TGTGCCAGCAGAGAAGACTATCTCACCGGGGAGCTGTTTTTT	CASREDYLTGELFF
TRBV4-1	-	-	TRBJ2-7	TGCGCCAGCAGGTCCCCCGGTGCCTCCTACGAGCAGTACTTC	CASRSPGASYEQYF
TRBV7-3	TRBD1	-	TRBJ1-1	TGTGCCAGCAGCAATGGTGGGACAGGGACAGCTTTCTTT	CASSNGGTGTAFF
TRBV4-2	TRBD1	-	TRBJ1-1	TGTGCCAGCAGCGGCCGGGACAGGGGATACACTGAAGCTTTCTTT	CASSGRDRGYTEAFF
TRBV7-2	TRBD2	-	TRBJ2-4	TGTGCCAGCAGTCCATCCTGGGGGGGAGCGGCTCAGTACTTC	CASSPSWGGAAQYF
TRBV7-9	TRBD1	-	TRBJ1-1	TGTGCCAGCAGCAACCGACAGGGAAGCACTGAAGCTTTCTTT	CASSNRQGSTEAFF
TRBV7-3	-	-	TRBJ1-1	TGTGCCAGCAGTTTAACTGGCAACACTGAAGCTTTCTTT	CASSLTGNTEAFF
TRBV30	-	-	TRBJ1-1	TGTGCCTGTCTCGGGGGAGTGAACACTGAAGCTTTCTTT	CACLGGVNTEAFF
TRBV7-2	-	-	TRBJ1-2	TGTGCCAGCAGCCCCCGGGTAGGAGGATCCTATGGCTACACCTTC	CASSPRVGGSYGYTF
TRBV7-2	-	once	TRBJ2-5	TGTGCCAGCAGCTCGACTAGTAGGGAGACCCAGTACTTC	CASSSTSRETQYF
TRBV25-1	-	-	TRBJ1-3	TGTGCCAGCGCTTTGGGTTCTGGAGTCGGAAACACCATATATTTT	CASALGSGVGNTIYF
TRBV4-3	TRBD1	-	TRBJ1-2	TGCGCCAGCAGCCAAAGACAGGGAAGAAACTATGGCTACACCTTC	CASSQRQGRNYGYTF
TRBV14	TRBD1	-	TRBJ1-2	TGTGCCAGCAGCCAAGGGAGGGGGCTAGGCTACACCTTC	CASSQGRGLGYTF
TRBV30	TRBD1	-	TRBJ2-1	TGTGCCTGGAGTTTTCCTACCGGGACAGTAATCTACAATGAGCAGTTCTTC	CAWSFPTGTVIYNEQFF
TRBV7-2	-	once	TRBJ1-2	TGTGCCAGCAGCTTTCCAGGACAACTAGCCCGGGGTACTAACTATGGCTACACCTTC	CASSFPGQLARGTNYGYTF
TRBV28	-	-	TRBJ1-2	TGTGCCAGCAGTTTAGACAGGAAATATGGCTACACCTTC	CASSLDRKYGYTF
TRBV30	TRBD1	-	TRBJ2-1	TGTGCCTGGAGCCAAGGACAGGTATACAATGAGCAGTTCTTC	CAWSQGQVYNEQFF
TRBV19	TRBD1	-	TRBJ1-1	TGTGCCAGTAGTAGGGACAGGCAGAACACTGAAGCTTTCTTT	CASSRDRQNTEAFF
TRBV13	-	-	TRBJ2-4	TGTGCCAGCAGCTCGACAAAAGCCAAAAACATTCAGTACTTC	CASSSTKAKNIQYF
TRBV12-5	TRBD1	-	TRBJ1-1	TGTGCTAGTGGTAAGGGACAGGGGGCCACTGAAGCTTCCTTT	CASGKGQGATEASF
TRBV5-4	TRBD1	-	TRBJ2-7	TGTGCCAGCAGCCCCACAGGGGGCGCTTCCTACGAGCAGTACTTC	CASSPTGGASYEQYF
TRBV7-2	-	-	TRBJ2-7	TGTGCCAGCAGCTTAGATGGGGGCCCAGGTGGGCAGTACTTC	CASSLDGGPGGQYF
TRBV18	-	-	TRBJ1-2	TGTGCCAGCTCACCTCAATCCACAGGGTCCTCTAACTATGGCTACACCTTC	CASSPQSTGSSNYGYTF
TRBV5-1	-	many	TRBJ1-2	TGCGCCAGCGCATCTCACCAAGCGAGCTATGGCTACACCTTC	CASASHQASYGYTF